These 19 T cell receptor beta chains share one sample of origin, sequenced in a study of T cells in Graves' hyperthyroidism and ophthalmopathy. From RNA transcripts, TCR beta CDR3 regions were amplified. During a first-round RT-PCR of the TCR CDR3, the HTBI primer set was used. Via MiXCR, TCRdb re-called the multiplex PCR reads, giving one row per CDR3 protein. The profile shows about 280,000 distinct CDR3 sequences, 25% to 30% of them singletons. The sequencing input was blood. The origin of the receptors is a man aged 35-49 years with Graves' hyperthyroidism that later progressed to Graves' ophthalmopathy.

This clonotype was detected ten times or more. This chain links TRBV11-1 with TRBJ2-2; the match to TRBD2 covers 7 bases. This CDR3 contains 20 residues. V lost 0 bases, J lost 0 bases, and 13 bases stayed unmatched. CDR1 is SGHAT, CDR2 FQDESV, per germline (reference sequence). The CDR3 reads CASSLAATSSRFANTGELFF. The CDR3 DNA reads as TGTGCCAGCAGCTTAGCGGCGACTAGCTCTAGGTTCGCGAACACCGGGGAGCTGTTTTTT.

The chain carries TRBV24-1 and TRBJ1-5; tentatively, D is TRBD1 (6 bases). V was shortened by 2 bases and J by 7 bases, with 14 bases between the two germline ends. CDR3 length: 15 residues. Germline-derived CDR1 and CDR2 are KGHDR and SFDVKD. The CDR3, as DNA: TGTGCCACCAGTGATTCGTCGGGGGGCGGACAGCCCCAGCATTTT. This translates into CATSDSSGGGQPQHF.

This clonotype was recorded at least ten times. The chain carries TRBV5-1 and TRBJ2-1, with 8 bases identical to TRBD2. The germline CDR1 and CDR2 sequences are SGHRS and YFSETQ. CDR3 size: 15 residues. J lost 3 bases, V lost 2 bases, and 4 bases had no gene match. The CDR3, as DNA: TGCGCCAGCAGCTTAATAGCGGGGAACTACAATGAGCAGTTCTTC. Translation gives CASSLIAGNYNEQFF.

The sample holds a few counts of this clonotype. The chain employs TRBV12-3 or TRBV12-4 and TRBJ1-2, with a tentative D call TRBD1 (5 bases). The CDR3 runs 14 residues. Deletions cut 2 bases from V and 8 bases from J, with 15 bases between. The CDR3 loop is CASSLRAVGAGYTF. As DNA, the CDR3 is TGTGCCAGCAGTTTACGGGCGGTCGGGGCAGGCTACACCTTC.

This chain links TRBV12-3 or TRBV12-4 with TRBJ2-5, with a weak D call TRBD2 (6 bases). The CDR3 sequence is 12 residues long. Trimming cost V 6 bases and J 5 bases, with 10 bases left between them. The CDR3 DNA reads as TGTGCCAGCAGATCGGGGGTGGAGACCCAGTACTTC. Translated: CASRSGVETQYF.

The chain joins TRBV11-2 to TRBJ1-1; 8 bases align to TRBD1. The germline gives CDR1 SGHAT, CDR2 FQNNGV. There are 16 residues in the CDR3. Trimming removed 2 bases from V and 0 bases from J; junction bases left unmatched: 5. CDR3 in amino acids: CASSLRQGQLNTEAFF. As DNA, the CDR3 is TGTGCCAGCAGCTTAAGACAGGGGCAGTTGAACACTGAAGCTTTCTTT. The full variable domain, in which reference TRBV11-2 and TRBJ1-1 provide the parts outside the CDR3, is EAGVAQSPRYKIIEKRQSVAFWCNPISGHATLYWYQQILGQGPKLLIQFQNNGVVDDSQLPKDRFSAERLKGVDSTLKIQPAKLEDSAVYLCASSLRQGQLNTEAFFGQGTRLTVV.

The CDR3: CASEGGASGVEQYF. The CDR3 coding sequence is TGTGCCAGCGAGGGGGGAGCATCTGGGGTCGAGCAGTACTTC. The genes are TRBV28 and TRBJ2-7; D assignment may be TRBD1 or TRBD2 (6 bases each). This CDR3 comprises 14 residues. V dropped 8 bases and J dropped 6 bases, with 20 bases sitting between them. CDR1 is MDHEN, CDR2 SYDVKM, per germline.

The rearrangement uses TRBV11-2 and TRBJ1-2; D is perhaps TRBD1 (6 bases). Trimming shortened V by 4 bases and J by 7 bases, and 19 bases separated the two germline ends. Germline-derived CDR1 and CDR2 are SGHAT and FQNNGV. This CDR3 spans 15 amino acids. CDR3 protein: CASSSPQTGQGGYTF. In DNA form, the CDR3 reads TGTGCCAGCAGCTCCCCACAAACAGGGCAGGGTGGCTACACCTTC.

The rearrangement uses TRBV19 and TRBJ1-1; no clear D gene. Trimming left V 3 bases short and J 6 bases short, with 17 bases between. The CDR3 spans 15 residues. Germline lookup yields CDR1 LNHDA and CDR2 SQIVND (reference sequence). The CDR3 loop reads CASSMSGGVGPEAFF. The CDR3 DNA reads as TGTGCCAGTAGTATGTCTGGCGGGGTAGGTCCTGAAGCTTTCTTT. The variable domain in full, with the rest retrieved from reference TRBV19 and TRBJ1-1, is DGGITQSPKYLFRKEGQNVTLSCEQNLNHDAMYWYRQDPGQGLRLIYYSQIVNDFQKGDIAEGYSVSREKKESFPLTVTSAQKNPTAFYLCASSMSGGVGPEAFFGQGTRLTVV.

This clonotype has a count of ten or more. The rearrangement joins TRBV10-3 to TRBJ2-7; 9 bases agree with TRBD1. The V gene's germline CDR1 is ENHRY and CDR2 SYGVKD. After removal of 6 bases from V and 3 bases from J, the junction contained 6 bases not matched to a gene. The CDR3 length is 14 residues. The CDR3 here is CAIRSRTGDYEQYF. In nucleotides, the CDR3 is TGTGCCATCAGAAGCCGGACAGGGGACTACGAGCAGTACTTC.

This clonotype was detected ten times or more. This chain connects TRBV30 to TRBJ2-7; TRBD2 is a possible D gene (7 bases). Germline loops: CDR1 GTSNPN, CDR2 SVGIG (reference sequence). Trimming took 0 bases from V and 2 from J, leaving 8 bases between them. The CDR3 has 13 amino acids. Written as DNA, the CDR3 is TGTGCCTGGAGTGTCGGGGGGCCCTACGAGCAGTACTTC. Its protein is CAWSVGGPYEQYF.

There are many counts of this clonotype. V and J are TRBV28 and TRBJ1-1, with D possibly matching TRBD1 (5 bases). Trimming pared 1 base from V and 5 bases from J, leaving 20 bases between. This CDR3 has 17 amino acids. Looked up from germline, CDR1 is MDHEN and CDR2 is SYDVKM. The chain's CDR3 is CASSLYLWGRSWTEAFF. For the CDR3, the DNA is TGTGCCAGCAGTTTATATCTGTGGGGCAGGTCTTGGACTGAAGCTTTCTTT. Drawing the rest from reference TRBV28 and TRBJ1-1, the complete variable domain is DVKVTQSSRYLVKRTGEKVFLECVQDMDHENMFWYRQDPGLGLRLIYFSYDVKMKEKGDIPEGYSVSREKKERFSLILESASTNQTSMYLCASSLYLWGRSWTEAFFGQGTRLTVV.

This clonotype was detected ten times or more. J is TRBJ1-1 and V is TRBV7-2; 7 bases map to TRBD1. J lost 11 bases, V lost 8 bases, and 14 bases had no gene match. Germline CDR1 is SGHTA and CDR2 is FQGNSA. The CDR3 has 13 residues. The CDR3: CASSLGRGRFAFF. CDR3 sequence (DNA): TGTGCCAGCTCCCTTGGGAGGGGGCGGTTTGCTTTCTTT.

This CDR3 is CASSTNRLAGAYEQYF. DNA for the CDR3: TGTGCCAGCAGCACAAATCGACTAGCGGGGGCCTACGAGCAGTACTTC. The chain couples TRBV27 to TRBJ2-7; 12 bases fit TRBD2. Trimming at V came to 6 bases and at J to 2 bases, leaving 8 bases not matched to a gene. Germline assignment: CDR1 MNHEY and CDR2 SMNVEV (reference sequence). The CDR3 loop spans 16 amino acids.

The chain combines TRBV30 with TRBJ2-2; D not resolved. CDR1 is GTSNPN and CDR2 is SVGIG in the germline V gene (reference sequence). The CDR3 runs to 14 residues. Trimming took 5 bases from V and 3 from J, leaving 13 bases between them. The CDR3 region has the DNA TGTGCCTGGCTAGAGGAGCAGTACACCGGGGAGCTGTTTTTT. Protein: CAWLEEQYTGELFF.

This clonotype was recorded at least ten times. The V and J genes are TRBV5-1 and TRBJ2-2, with 7 bases identical to TRBD2. The germline CDR1 and CDR2 sequences are SGHRS and YFSETQ. The trim removed 3 bases at V and 9 bases at J, leaving 8 bases unmatched. This CDR3 is built from 14 residues. CDR3 amino acids: CASSSLGLMRELFF. CDR3 nucleotide sequence: TGCGCCAGCAGCTCCCTGGGACTAATGAGGGAGCTGTTTTTT.

This chain links TRBV6-5 with TRBJ1-2, with 11 bases matching TRBD1. Germline V gene sequence: CDR1 MNHEY, CDR2 SVGAGI. The CDR3 is made up of 15 amino acids. The trim removed 4 bases at V and 8 bases at J, leaving 9 bases unmatched. The CDR3 here is CASSWLGTGGGGYTF. CDR3 DNA sequence: TGTGCCAGCAGTTGGCTCGGGACAGGGGGAGGCGGCTACACCTTC.

In this sample, this clonotype turned up many times. This chain joins TRBV29-1 and TRBJ2-5; 10 nucleotides line up with TRBD1. Germline lookup yields CDR1 SQVTM and CDR2 ANQGSEA. V gave up 4 bases and J gave up 10 bases; unmatched junction bases: 12. The CDR3 loop spans 14 amino acids. The CDR3 spells CSVVSRGQGIDQYF. CDR3 nucleotide sequence: TGCAGCGTTGTTAGTCGGGGACAGGGGATCGACCAGTACTTC.

This clonotype appeared many times. The rearrangement links TRBV30 to TRBJ1-5; a possible D gene is TRBD1 (6 bases). Germline values: CDR1 GTSNPN, CDR2 SVGIG (reference sequence). This CDR3 has 17 residues. V gave up 1 base and J gave up 2 bases, with 18 bases separating them. The CDR3 bases are TGTGCCTGGAGTGCGGGGGGCGGCGGAAGGGGCAATCAGCCCCAGCATTTT. As protein: CAWSAGGGGRGNQPQHF. Full variable domain (remainder filled in from reference TRBV30 and TRBJ1-5): SQTIHQWPATLVQPVGSPLSLECTVEGTSNPNLYWYRQAAGRGLQLLFYSVGIGQISSEVPQNLSASRPQDRQFILSSKKLLLSDSGFYLCAWSAGGGGRGNQPQHFGDGTRLSIL.